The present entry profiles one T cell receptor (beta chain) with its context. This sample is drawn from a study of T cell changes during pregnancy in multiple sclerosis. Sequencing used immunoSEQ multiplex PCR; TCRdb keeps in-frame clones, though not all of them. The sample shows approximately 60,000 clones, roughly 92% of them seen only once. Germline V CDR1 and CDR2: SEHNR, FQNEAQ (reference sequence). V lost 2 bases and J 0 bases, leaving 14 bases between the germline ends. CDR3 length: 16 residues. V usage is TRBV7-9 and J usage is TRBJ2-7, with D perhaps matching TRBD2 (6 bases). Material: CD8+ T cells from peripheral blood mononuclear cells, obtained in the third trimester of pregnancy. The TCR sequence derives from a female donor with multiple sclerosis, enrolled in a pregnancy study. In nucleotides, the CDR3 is TGTGCCAGCAGCTTATCCGGGACTGAGAGCTCCTACGAGCAGTACTTC. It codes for CASSLSGTESSYEQYF.